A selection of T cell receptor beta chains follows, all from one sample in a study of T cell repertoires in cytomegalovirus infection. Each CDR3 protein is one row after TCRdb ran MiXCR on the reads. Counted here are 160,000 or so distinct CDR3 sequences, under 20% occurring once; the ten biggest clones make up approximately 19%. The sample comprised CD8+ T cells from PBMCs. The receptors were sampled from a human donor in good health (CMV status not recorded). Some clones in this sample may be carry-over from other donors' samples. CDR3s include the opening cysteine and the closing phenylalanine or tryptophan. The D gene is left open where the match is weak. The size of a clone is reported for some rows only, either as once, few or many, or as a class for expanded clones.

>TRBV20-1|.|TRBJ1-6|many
TGCAGTGCTAGTATGAGGATGAACCCTAATTCACCCCTCCACTTT
CSASMRMNPNSPLHF
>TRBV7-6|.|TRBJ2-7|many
TGTGCCAGCAGCTTAGCCGAGAGGGCCAACGAGCAGTACTTC
CASSLAERANEQYF
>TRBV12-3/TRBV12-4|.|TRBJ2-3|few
TGTGCCAGCAGCGCTCGGGGAAACACAGATACGCAGTATTTT
CASSARGNTDTQYF
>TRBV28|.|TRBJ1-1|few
TGTGCCAGCAGCCCTGGGGAGACTGAAGCTTTCTTT
CASSPGETEAFF
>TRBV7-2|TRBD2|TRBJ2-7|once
TGTGCCAGCAGCAAAGCACCACTAGCGGCCTACGAGCAGTACTTC
CASSKAPLAAYEQYF
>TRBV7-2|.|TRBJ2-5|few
TGTGCCAGCAGCTTGGCTAGGTTGGAGACCCAGTACTTC
CASSLARLETQYF
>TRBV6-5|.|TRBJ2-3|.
TGTGCCAGCAGGGGTACCACAGATACGCAGTATTTT
CASRGTTDTQYF
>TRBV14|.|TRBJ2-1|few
TGTGCCAGCAGCCAAGCTTCCGGCCATGAGCAGTTCTTC
CASSQASGHEQFF
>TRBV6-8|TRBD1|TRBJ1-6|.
TGTGCCAGCAGTTGGGGGACAGTCAATTCACCCCTCCACTTT
CASSWGTVNSPLHF
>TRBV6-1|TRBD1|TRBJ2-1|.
TGTGCCAGCAGTGGTCCCAGGACAGGGACAGAGCAGTTCTTC
CASSGPRTGTEQFF
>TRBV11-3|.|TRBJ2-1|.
TGTGCCAGCAGCCCCCTGAGCAGTAACAATGAGCAGTTCTTC
CASSPLSSNNEQFF
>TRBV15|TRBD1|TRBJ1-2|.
TGTGCCACCTTGGAGACAGGGACTAACTATGGCTACACCTTC
CATLETGTNYGYTF
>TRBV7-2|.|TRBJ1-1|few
TGTGCCAGCAGCTTAGATAGCCCCACTGAAGCTTTCTTT
CASSLDSPTEAFF
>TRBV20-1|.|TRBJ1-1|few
TGCAGTGCTCGCAGGTGGCGGGGAGGCCCTGAAGCTTTCTTT
CSARRWRGGPEAFF
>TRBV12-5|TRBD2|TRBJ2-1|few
TGTGCTAGTGGTTTCGGCGGGAGCTCCTACAATGAGCAGTTCTTC
CASGFGGSSYNEQFF
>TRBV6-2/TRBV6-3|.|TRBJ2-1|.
TGTGCCAGCAGGGGGAGGAGTAGCGGATTTTACAATGAGCAGTTCTTC
CASRGRSSGFYNEQFF
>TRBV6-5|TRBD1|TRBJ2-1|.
TGTGCCAGCAACCCCGGGACAGGGGGCTGGAATGAGCAGTTCTTC
CASNPGTGGWNEQFF
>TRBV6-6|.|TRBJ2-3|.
TGTGCCAGCAGTGAACTTCGCACAGATACGCAGTATTTT
CASSELRTDTQYF
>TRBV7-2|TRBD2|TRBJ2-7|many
TGTGCCAGCAGCTTTAATAGCGGGGGGCTGACCTACGAGCAGTACTTC
CASSFNSGGLTYEQYF
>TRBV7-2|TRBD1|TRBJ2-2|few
TGTGCCAGCAGCTCGAAACAGGGGGCGACCGGGGAGCTGTTTTTT
CASSSKQGATGELFF